This TCR beta chain is from a study of control samples from healthy donors and cancer patients (TCRdb year 2020). Remarks on this clone: Its antigen target is currently unknown. Per-nucleotide qualities are absent, and no much larger clonotype sits a single base away.

Library prep was done by the immunoSEQ multiplex PCR assay. The clones in this table, taken by TCRdb from immuneACCESS, are in-frame only. Not every clone is retained; where verified, under half of the shortfall comes from an unresolved V gene, and the cause of the rest is unknown. The sample has under 85,000 clones on record, less than 95% of them singletons. Around 6.4% of the sample is taken by the ten largest. The CDR3 goes from the cysteine to the phenylalanine over 14 residues. The sequence is cut down to CDR3 DNA, 42 bases in frame from base 1. V is cut back by 10 bases and J by 3 bases, with 7 bases in the junction unmatched. Taken from the germline V gene, the CDR1 and CDR2 loops are MNHEY and SVGAGI.

The chain is assembled from TRBV6-5 and TRBJ1-5; TRBD1 fits 9 bases in the junction. The sequencing input was blood. The sequence was collected from a woman aged 40-49 years in good health. The CDR3: CATSDRGDNQPQHF. The sequenced DNA: TGTGCCACTTCGGACAGGGGTGACAATCAGCCCCAGCATTTT.